The rows below give T cell receptor beta chains drawn from one sample of a study of OX40 agonist ivuxolimab in advanced cancers. Here immunoSEQ multiplex PCR was the method, and the copy in TCRdb shows in-frame clones only, minus some. The data contain some 40,000 clones, approximately 80% of them seen just once; the ten biggest clones take up 22%. This sample comprised CD4+ or CD8+ T cells sorted from blood, obtained in a trial of the OX40 agonist ivuxolimab. These TCRs come from an adult with an advanced solid tumor such as melanoma, head and neck, liver or kidney cancer. The CDR3 runs from the conserved cysteine through the conserved F or W. D genes are given only for firm matches. Size is omitted from some rows. Given values are once, few, many or a class for expanded clones.

d_gene: TRBD1; abundance: .; v_gene: TRBV14; j_gene: TRBJ2-2; CDR3nt: TGTGCCAGCAGCCAAGCGCAGGGGGCCACCGGGGAGCTGTTTTTT; CDR3aa: CASSQAQGATGELFF
d_gene: .; abundance: once; v_gene: TRBV6-6; j_gene: TRBJ1-5; CDR3nt: TGTGCCAGCAGTCGATCGGACAGTAGCAATCAGCCCCAGCATTTT; CDR3aa: CASSRSDSSNQPQHF
d_gene: .; abundance: .; v_gene: TRBV4-3; j_gene: TRBJ2-1; CDR3nt: TGCGCCAGCAGCCAAGAAGGACGGGGGCTCTACAATGAGCAGTTCTTC; CDR3aa: CASSQEGRGLYNEQFF
d_gene: .; abundance: .; v_gene: TRBV4-1; j_gene: TRBJ1-6; CDR3nt: TGCGCCAGCAGCCAAGTCCAGCGACAGGACTATAATTCACCCCTCCACTTT; CDR3aa: CASSQVQRQDYNSPLHF
d_gene: TRBD1; abundance: once; v_gene: TRBV15; j_gene: TRBJ1-5; CDR3nt: TGTGCCACCAGCCGGGACAGGGGTTACAATCAGCCCCAGCATTTT; CDR3aa: CATSRDRGYNQPQHF
d_gene: TRBD1; abundance: .; v_gene: TRBV27; j_gene: TRBJ1-1; CDR3nt: TGTGCCAGCAGGCGGACAGGGTATGAAGCTTTCTTT; CDR3aa: CASRRTGYEAFF
d_gene: .; abundance: .; v_gene: TRBV5-4; j_gene: TRBJ2-3; CDR3nt: TGTGCCAGCAGCTTGGGGCTAGATACGCAGTATTTT; CDR3aa: CASSLGLDTQYF
d_gene: .; abundance: .; v_gene: TRBV6-6; j_gene: TRBJ1-1; CDR3nt: TGTGCCAGCTCGGAAGCGAACACTGAAGCTTTCTTT; CDR3aa: CASSEANTEAFF
d_gene: TRBD2; abundance: .; v_gene: TRBV7-6; j_gene: TRBJ2-7; CDR3nt: TGTGCCAGCAGCCCCCTCGGGACTAGCGGGAGAGGTTCTTACGAGCAGTACTTC; CDR3aa: CASSPLGTSGRGSYEQYF
d_gene: .; abundance: .; v_gene: TRBV18; j_gene: TRBJ1-1; CDR3nt: TGTGCCAGCTCACCATACGGGACTGAAGCTTTCTTT; CDR3aa: CASSPYGTEAFF
d_gene: .; abundance: .; v_gene: TRBV4-1; j_gene: TRBJ1-6; CDR3nt: TGCGCCAGCAGCCAAGAAGTGAGGGAGCCCGCTATTAATTCACCCCTCCACTTT; CDR3aa: CASSQEVREPAINSPLHF